This T cell receptor (beta chain) was sequenced for a study of cytomegalovirus exposure and HLA in healthy donors. Findings of the study overall: Later analysis demonstrated an association between a missense DCLRE1C variant and TCR beta V- and J-gene trimming. For most TCR sequences rarity was the rule, although some public TCRs occurred in many donors.

In regard to this clone: What it binds is unknown.

Germline V gene sequence: CDR1 MDHEN, CDR2 SYDVKM. This CDR3 comprises 14 residues. V lost 5 bases and J 9 bases, leaving 16 bases between the germline ends. 13 Jbeta primers and 60 Vbeta primers were used for the PCR. Profiling relied on immunoSEQ multiplex PCR, and the TCRdb table lists in-frame clones only, not all of them. The listing contains some 140,000 clones. This receptor was obtained from a woman aged 40 to 50 in good health and CMV-seronegative. Source material: PBMCs. This chain connects TRBV28 to TRBJ2-2; D might be TRBD2 (7 bases). CDR3: CASSVGGAPRELFF. CDR3 bases: TGTGCCAGCAGTGTTGGGGGGGCGCCCCGGGAGCTGTTTTTT.